These 15 T cell receptor beta chains were all obtained from the same sample, sequenced in a study of blood T cell repertoires in COVID-19. The table came from immunoSEQ multiplex PCR; TCRdb's copy has only in-frame clones and leaves some out. Counted here are roughly 20,000 clones, more than 80% occurring once; the ten biggest clones make up roughly 6%. Sequences were obtained from peripheral blood. Every receptor here comes from a human donor in a cohort sampled during active COVID-19.

The chain links TRBV9 to TRBJ2-3; 7 nucleotides align to TRBD2. With 0 bases clipped from V and 3 bases from J, the junction kept 7 bases outside the gene matches. CDR3 length equals 16 residues. Germline V gives CDR1 SGDLS, CDR2 YYNGEE. CDR3 DNA sequence: TGTGCCAGCAGCGTAGGCCAGCGGGATAGTACAGATACGCAGTATTTT. Its translation is CASSVGQRDSTDTQYF.

This chain connects TRBV3-1 (or the pseudogene TRBV3-2) to TRBJ2-1; 7 bases are shared with TRBD2. The CDR3 covers 16 residues. The V segment lost 2 bases and the J segment 10 bases; nucleotides outside the gene matches: 14. The germline gives CDR1 LGHDT, CDR2 YNNKEL (reference sequence). The CDR3 nucleotides read TGTGCCAGCAGCCAACCAGCGGGCAGGCTGCGGGGGGAGCAGTTCTTC. It encodes CASSQPAGRLRGEQFF.

The chain links TRBV7-9 to TRBJ1-1; D not resolved. The CDR3 length is 13 residues. Deletions cut 3 bases from V and 1 base from J, with 6 bases between. The germline gives CDR1 SEHNR, CDR2 FQNEAQ (reference sequence). CDR3 residues: CASSFQENTEAFF. In DNA form, the CDR3 reads TGTGCCAGCAGCTTCCAGGAGAACACTGAAGCTTTCTTT.

The chain recombines TRBV9 with TRBJ1-4; 8 bases are a match to TRBD1. The CDR3 sequence is 16 residues long. V was pared by 3 bases and J by 6 bases, with 10 bases of the junction left unmatched. Germline assignment: CDR1 SGDLS and CDR2 YYNGEE. For the CDR3, the DNA is TGTGCCAGCAGCGCCACGGACAGGGAGGGGTATGAAAAACTGTTTTTT. Its protein product is CASSATDREGYEKLFF.

The CDR3 spells CATSGRALGTDTQYF. The CDR3 DNA is TGTGCCACCAGCGGGAGGGCCCTCGGGACAGATACGCAGTATTTT. This chain links TRBV24-1 with TRBJ2-3; 8 nucleotides line up with TRBD2. CDR3 length: 15 residues. J was trimmed by 3 bases and V by 7 bases; bases with no gene match: 8. CDR1 and CDR2 (germline): KGHDR, SFDVKD.

This chain joins TRBV27 and TRBJ2-7; the match to TRBD1 covers 8 bases. V gave up 4 bases and J gave up 6 bases; unmatched junction bases: 11. The germline CDR1 and CDR2 sequences are MNHEY and SMNVEV (reference sequence). This CDR3 is 15 amino acids long. For the CDR3, the DNA is TGTGCCAGCAGTTCCTACCCGGACAGGGCGGCCGAGCAGTACTTC. Protein product: CASSSYPDRAAEQYF.

V gene TRBV11-2 combines with J gene TRBJ2-1; 9 nucleotides match TRBD2. Per the germline V gene, CDR1 is SGHAT and CDR2 is FQNNGV. CDR3 length: 15 amino acids. The ends lost 5 bases at V and 2 bases at J; junction bases unmatched: 4. The CDR3 region is CASSLLAGPYNEQFF. The CDR3 DNA is TGTGCCAGCAGCCTTCTAGCGGGGCCCTACAATGAGCAGTTCTTC.

The V and J genes are TRBV5-4 and TRBJ1-2, with D hard to call. The CDR3 covers 15 residues. Trimming removed 4 bases from V and 2 bases from J, with 15 bases in between. CDR1 SGHNT and CDR2 YYREEE come from the germline V gene (reference sequence). CDR3 nucleotides: TGTGCCAGCAGCCTACGGGAGGGAGCGAACTATGGCTACACCTTC. This sequence encodes CASSLREGANYGYTF.

The V call is TRBV28, the J call TRBJ2-1, with 14 bases identical to TRBD2. CDR1 is MDHEN, CDR2 SYDVKM, per germline. The J segment lost 3 bases and the V segment lost 3 bases, leaving 7 bases of the junction unmatched. This CDR3 spans 18 amino acids. The CDR3 loop is CASSFATSGRALYNEQFF. The CDR3 region has the DNA TGTGCCAGCAGTTTCGCGACTAGCGGGAGGGCCCTCTACAATGAGCAGTTCTTC.

The chain couples TRBV6-5 to TRBJ1-2, with 8 bases lining up with TRBD1. Germline lookup yields CDR1 MNHEY and CDR2 SVGAGI. The CDR3 contains 15 residues. J gave up 4 bases and V 7 bases, and 11 bases lay outside the gene matches. In DNA, the CDR3 is TGTGCCAGCACCAATCCGGGACAGGCTGGCTATGGCTACACCTTC. As protein: CASTNPGQAGYGYTF.

The chain uses TRBV9 and TRBJ1-6; maybe TRBD1 (5 bases). V was shortened by 7 bases and J by 9 bases, with 17 bases between the two germline ends. Looked up from germline, CDR1 is SGDLS and CDR2 is YYNGEE. This CDR3 has 14 amino acids. Here the CDR3 reads CASGQGRPGSPLHF. CDR3 sequence (DNA): TGTGCCAGCGGCCAGGGCCGGCCGGGTTCACCCCTCCACTTT.

This clone was seen once. This chain links TRBV9 with TRBJ1-2; D not resolved. CDR1 is SGDLS, CDR2 YYNGEE, per germline. V lost 4 bases and J 4 bases, leaving 14 bases between the germline ends. The CDR3 runs 14 residues. The CDR3: CASSPQSGGYGYTF. In nucleotides, the CDR3 is TGTGCCAGCAGCCCCCAATCGGGTGGCTATGGCTACACCTTC.

The chain is built from TRBV11-2 and TRBJ2-3; the D is unclear. The V gene lost 1 base and the J gene lost 4 bases, with 6 bases spanning the gap. CDR3 size: 13 residues. Germline V gene sequence: CDR1 SGHAT, CDR2 FQNNGV. The CDR3 nucleotides are TGTGCCAGCAGCTTAGTTCGCGCAGATACGCAGTATTTT. Its protein product is CASSLVRADTQYF.

The rearrangement joins TRBV11-3 to TRBJ2-1; D remains ambiguous. CDR1 and CDR2 (germline): SGHNT, YENEEA. This CDR3 is 15 amino acids long. Deletions cut 1 base from V and 2 bases from J, with 9 bases between. This chain's CDR3 is CASSLVAQTYNEQFF. CDR3 sequence (DNA): TGTGCCAGCAGCTTAGTAGCCCAAACCTACAATGAGCAGTTCTTC.

V is TRBV13 and J is TRBJ1-1; no firm D call. This CDR3 contains 12 residues. Trimming stripped 2 bases from V and 5 bases from J, with 6 bases between. Germline values: CDR1 PRHDT, CDR2 FYEKMQ (reference sequence). The CDR3 DNA reads TGTGCCAGCAGCTTACCGTATACTGAAGCTTTCTTT. This encodes CASSLPYTEAFF.